One and the same sample provided the 25 T cell receptor beta chains below, sequenced in a study of shared clonotypes between healthy human individuals. Generated by immunoSEQ multiplex PCR, the TCRdb table keeps only in-frame clones and is missing some. Here the sample spans approximately 2,000,000 clones, roughly 92% being singletons. The specimen sequenced was naive CD4+ T cells from PBMCs. Indicated subset: CD45RA+ positively selected. Receptors originate from a man aged 18-30 years in good health. Some clones in this sample may be carry-over from other donors' samples.

This rearrangement joins TRBV7-9 to TRBJ1-4; 7 bases match TRBD1. Per germline, CDR1 SEHNR and CDR2 FQNEAQ (reference sequence). Trimming cost V 3 bases and J 7 bases; bases outside gene matches: 2. This CDR3 spans 13 amino acids. The CDR3 loop reads CASSFTGVEKLFF. In DNA form, the CDR3 reads TGTGCCAGCAGCTTCACAGGGGTTGAAAAACTGTTTTTT.

V is TRBV13 and J is TRBJ2-7; D perhaps matches TRBD2 (5 bases). The CDR3 length is 14 residues. The germline gives CDR1 PRHDT, CDR2 FYEKMQ (reference sequence). Trimming took off 5 bases at V and 0 bases at J, with 11 bases between the two ends. CDR3 DNA: TGTGCCAGCAGCCGGGGATTGGTCTCCTACGAGCAGTACTTC. It translates to CASSRGLVSYEQYF.

The chain carries TRBV18 and TRBJ1-2, with unresolved D. Deletions cut 4 bases from V and 10 bases from J, with 16 bases between. Germline values: CDR1 KGHSH, CDR2 LQKENI. This CDR3 has 13 amino acids. The CDR3, as DNA: TGTGCCAGCTCACTCGGATGGAGGAGCCCCTACACCTTC. Residues: CASSLGWRSPYTF.

This rearrangement joins TRBV28 to TRBJ2-6; D unclear. Germline CDR1 and CDR2: MDHEN and SYDVKM. The CDR3 runs to 15 residues. Deletions cut 6 bases from V and 1 base from J, with 10 bases between. The CDR3 coding sequence is TGTGCCAGCAGAGTCCCCGTGTCTGGGGCCAACGTCCTGACTTTC. Translated: CASRVPVSGANVLTF.

The rearrangement links TRBV6-5 to TRBJ2-7; TRBD2 matches 9 bases. V dropped 0 bases and J dropped 3; count of bases not matched to a gene: 6. The CDR3 runs 16 residues. The germline CDR1 and CDR2 sequences are MNHEY and SVGAGI. Written as DNA, the CDR3 is TGTGCCAGCAGTTACTCTAGCGGGAGTCCCCTCTACGAGCAGTACTTC. Translated, it gives CASSYSSGSPLYEQYF.

The gene calls are TRBV18 and TRBJ2-7, with 8 bases that match TRBD1. Looked up from germline, CDR1 is KGHSH and CDR2 is LQKENI. This CDR3 is 15 amino acids long. Losses at the gene ends were 5 bases for V and 7 bases for J; bases not matched to a gene: 13. CDR3: CASSFSGTGFREQYF. Here the CDR3 DNA reads TGTGCCAGCTCATTCTCCGGGACAGGATTTAGGGAGCAGTACTTC.

The chain has TRBV5-1 and TRBJ2-2, with 7 bases fitting TRBD1. The CDR3 runs 15 residues. V was clipped by 0 bases and J by 7 bases; unmatched bases: 6. Germline V gene lookup returns CDR1 SGHRS and CDR2 YFSETQ. CDR3: CASSLEGASFGELFF. DNA of the CDR3: TGCGCCAGCAGCTTGGAGGGGGCGAGTTTCGGGGAGCTGTTTTTT.

The chain employs TRBV28 and TRBJ2-7; 8 bases line up with TRBD1. J lost 4 bases, V lost 5 bases, and 13 bases had no gene match. The CDR3 is 16 residues long. The germline V gene has CDR1 MDHEN and CDR2 SYDVKM. The CDR3 sequence: CASSGRDRRTLYEQYF. In DNA, the CDR3 is TGTGCCAGCAGTGGCCGGGACAGGAGGACCCTTTACGAGCAGTACTTC.

The chain carries TRBV2 and TRBJ2-7; D is unresolved. The V end lost 7 bases, the J end lost 0 bases, and 13 bases lay between the germline ends. The CDR3 runs to 14 residues. In germline, CDR1 is SNHLY, CDR2 FYNNEI. The CDR3 bases are TGTGCCAGCAAAAGGGCAGGAGACTCCTACGAGCAGTACTTC. Amino acids: CASKRAGDSYEQYF.

V and J are TRBV30 and TRBJ2-7; D unresolved. Trimming took off 3 bases at V and 2 bases at J, with 11 bases between the two ends. The CDR3 covers 13 residues. CDR1 GTSNPN and CDR2 SVGIG come from the germline V gene (reference sequence). The CDR3 nucleotides are TGTGCCTGGAGCTTCAACGGACCCTACGAGCAGTACTTC. Protein sequence: CAWSFNGPYEQYF.

The V call is TRBV10-3, the J call TRBJ2-1; 9 bases are shared with TRBD2. This CDR3 region has 16 residues. CDR1 is ENHRY and CDR2 is SYGVKD in the germline V gene. V was pared by 2 bases and J by 2 bases, with 4 bases of the junction left unmatched. The CDR3 bases are TGTGCCATCAGTGAGAGGAGCGGGAGGCCCTACAATGAGCAGTTCTTC. The encoded protein is CAISERSGRPYNEQFF.

J is TRBJ1-2 and V is TRBV7-9; D unresolved. V lost 3 bases to trimming and J lost 5 bases, with 10 bases between them. Germline CDR1 SEHNR, CDR2 FQNEAQ (reference sequence). The CDR3 contains 13 residues. The CDR3, as DNA: TGTGCCAGCAGCTTCGCGGGGATTTATGGCTACACCTTC. Translation: CASSFAGIYGYTF.

The rearrangement links TRBV11-3 to TRBJ1-2; no definite D call. V was cut by 2 bases and J by 4 bases, with 8 bases left in between. Germline loops: CDR1 SGHNT, CDR2 YENEEA. The CDR3 has 13 amino acids. The CDR3 DNA is TGTGCCAGCAGCTTAAGCCGGGTCTATGGCTACACCTTC. It codes for CASSLSRVYGYTF. The variable domain in full, with the rest retrieved from reference TRBV11-3 and TRBJ1-2, is EAGVVQSPRYKIIEKKQPVAFWCNPISGHNTLYWYLQNLGQGPELLIRYENEEAVDDSQLPKDRFSAERLKGVDSTLKIQPAELGDSAVYLCASSLSRVYGYTFGSGTRLTVV.

The V gene is TRBV19, the J gene TRBJ2-5; 9 positions agree with TRBD1. V lost 3 bases to trimming and J lost 4 bases; unmatched junction nucleotides: 9. The CDR3 contains 16 residues. Germline lookup yields CDR1 LNHDA and CDR2 SQIVND (reference sequence). CDR3 loop: CASSMRHRGRGETQYF. In nucleotides, the CDR3 is TGTGCCAGTAGTATGCGGCACAGGGGGCGCGGAGAGACCCAGTACTTC.

The chain joins TRBV27 to TRBJ1-1, with D unclear. Between the trimmed V and J ends, which lost 2 bases and 2 bases, there was a span of 9 bases. This CDR3 region has 14 residues. Germline V gene data show CDR1 as MNHEY and CDR2 as SMNVEV (reference sequence). The chain's CDR3 is CASSLVNRNTEAFF. The CDR3 bases are TGTGCCAGCAGTTTAGTCAACAGAAACACTGAAGCTTTCTTT.

V usage is TRBV5-4 and J usage is TRBJ2-2, with 9 bases identical to TRBD2. V gave up 1 base and J gave up 4 bases; unmatched junction bases: 5. The CDR3 sequence is 16 residues long. CDR1 and CDR2 from the germline V gene are SGHNT and YYREEE (reference sequence). The CDR3 coding sequence is TGTGCCAGCAGCTTGTACGGCGGGGGGGTCACCGGGGAGCTGTTTTTT. Protein product: CASSLYGGGVTGELFF.

A single count supports this clone. V usage is TRBV2 and J usage is TRBJ2-5; 9 bases align to TRBD1. TRBJ2-7 explains the end of the DNA better; the J call may be wrong. This CDR3 is 15 amino acids long. Germline lookup yields CDR1 SNHLY and CDR2 FYNNEI. The CDR3 loop reads CASSENRGLTYEQYF. CDR3 sequence (DNA): TGTGCCAGCAGCGAAAACAGGGGGCTGACCTACGAGCAGTACTTC.

V usage is TRBV9 and J usage is TRBJ2-3; 8 nucleotides align to TRBD2. The germline V gene has CDR1 SGDLS and CDR2 YYNGEE. The CDR3 runs to 15 residues. The V segment lost 4 bases and the J segment 2 bases; nucleotides outside the gene matches: 6. CDR3 nucleotides: TGTGCCAGCAGCCGGGAGGGGCGATACACAGATACGCAGTATTTT. Translation: CASSREGRYTDTQYF. Full variable domain (outside the CDR3, taken from reference TRBV9 and TRBJ2-3): DSGVTQTPKHLITATGQRVTLRCSPRSGDLSVYWYQQSLDQGLQFLIQYYNGEERAKGNILERFSAQQFPDLHSELNLSSLELGDSALYFCASSREGRYTDTQYFGPGTRLTVL.

The CDR3 bases are TGCGCCAGCAGCCCCATCGGTGACACTGAAGCTTTCTTT. Protein: CASSPIGDTEAFF. The chain couples TRBV5-1 to TRBJ1-1; no reliable D call. The length of the CDR3 is 13 residues. The V end lost 4 bases, the J end lost 3 bases, and 10 bases lay between the germline ends. CDR1 and CDR2 from the germline V gene are SGHRS and YFSETQ.

The chain is built from TRBV19 and TRBJ2-7; no reliable D call. This CDR3 spans 14 amino acids. The V and J ends lost 8 bases and 3 bases respectively, with 17 bases between them. The germline V gene encodes CDR1 LNHDA and CDR2 SQIVND (reference sequence). CDR3 region: CASSRTKGLYEQYF. CDR3 DNA sequence: TGTGCCAGTTCCCGGACGAAAGGTCTCTACGAGCAGTACTTC.

The chain has TRBV4-1 and TRBJ1-5; D perhaps matches TRBD1 (5 bases). From germline, CDR1 is MGHRA and CDR2 YSYEKL. The CDR3 consists of 15 residues. Trimming left V 1 base short and J 8 bases short, with 15 bases between. This chain's CDR3 is CASSQVGRVDKPQHF. The DNA of the CDR3 is TGCGCCAGCAGCCAAGTGGGCAGGGTGGACAAGCCCCAGCATTTT.

V usage is TRBV28 and J usage is TRBJ1-1; perhaps TRBD1 as D (6 bases). The CDR3 covers 13 residues. Germline assignment: CDR1 MDHEN and CDR2 SYDVKM. V was cut by 7 bases and J by 7 bases, with 16 bases left in between. The CDR3 coding sequence is TGTGCCAGCAACCAACCCGGACAGAATGAAGCTTTCTTT. It yields the protein CASNQPGQNEAFF.

Details on this clone: This sample also contains other DNA sequences that code for the same CDR3. The rearrangement uses TRBV30 and TRBJ2-1; the D gene is possibly TRBD2 (5 bases). This CDR3 is 12 amino acids long. The V and J ends lost 5 bases and 0 bases respectively, with 5 bases between them. The germline V gene encodes CDR1 GTSNPN and CDR2 SVGIG (reference sequence). The CDR3 region is CAWGSSYNEQFF. For the CDR3, the DNA is TGTGCCTGGGGGAGCTCCTACAATGAGCAGTTCTTC.

V is TRBV7-2 and J is TRBJ2-5; D might be TRBD1 (6 bases). The V gene lost 1 base and the J gene lost 8 bases, with 11 bases spanning the gap. CDR3 length: 13 amino acids. The germline CDR1 and CDR2 sequences are SGHTA and FQGNSA. As DNA, the CDR3 is TGTGCCAGCAGCTTAGTACACAGGGAAACCCAGTACTTC. Translation gives CASSLVHRETQYF.

This clone was found once. The chain has TRBV28 and TRBJ2-2; D is perhaps TRBD2 (5 bases). Deletions cut 4 bases from V and 0 bases from J, with 18 bases between. The CDR3 has 18 amino acids. Germline V CDR1 and CDR2: MDHEN, SYDVKM. CDR3 DNA sequence: TGTGCCAGCAGTTCCCCCGGGGAGAGCGGCACGAACACCGGGGAGCTGTTTTTT. Translation gives CASSSPGESGTNTGELFF.